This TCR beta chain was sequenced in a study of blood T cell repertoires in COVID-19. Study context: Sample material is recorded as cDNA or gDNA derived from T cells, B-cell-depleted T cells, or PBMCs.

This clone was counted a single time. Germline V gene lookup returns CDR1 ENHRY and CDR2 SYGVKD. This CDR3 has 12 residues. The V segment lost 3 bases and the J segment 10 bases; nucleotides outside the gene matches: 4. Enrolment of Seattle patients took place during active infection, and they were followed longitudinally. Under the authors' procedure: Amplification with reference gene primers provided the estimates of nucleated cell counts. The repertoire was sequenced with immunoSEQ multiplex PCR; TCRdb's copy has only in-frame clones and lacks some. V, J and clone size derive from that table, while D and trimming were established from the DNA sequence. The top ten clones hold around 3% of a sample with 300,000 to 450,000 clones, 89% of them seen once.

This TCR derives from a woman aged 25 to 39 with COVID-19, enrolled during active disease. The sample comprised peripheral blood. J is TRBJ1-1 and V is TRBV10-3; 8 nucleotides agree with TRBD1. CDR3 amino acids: CAISEQGGVAFF. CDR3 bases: TGTGCCATCAGTGAACAGGGGGGAGTAGCTTTCTTT.